This T cell receptor (beta chain) stems from a study of blood T cell repertoires in COVID-19. Background on the study: COVID-19 samples collected from the United States, Italy and Spain covered acute and convalescent phases. T cells, B-cell-depleted T cells, or PBMCs provided the cDNA or gDNA that served as material.

Across about two dozen US areas, participants ranged in age from about 18 to 100 years. Cohorts were determined from participant-reported clinical history. The table lists this clone with many counts. Looked up from germline, CDR1 is MRHNA and CDR2 is SNTAGT. V lost 3 bases and J lost 1; bases outside the gene matches: 1. The CDR3 runs 15 residues. Some clones are missing from TCRdb's copy, which holds only in-frame ones; the method was immunoSEQ multiplex PCR. The sample consists of around 170,000 clones, 84% of them appearing once. The source material was PBMCs or T cells enriched from blood (not recorded which). The sequence was obtained from a man aged 45 to 65 who had recovered from COVID-19. The gene calls are TRBV6-4 and TRBJ2-3; TRBD2 matches 10 bases. The CDR3 is CASSEGTSGTDTQYF. The CDR3 nucleotides read TGTGCCAGCAGTGAAGGGACTAGCGGCACAGATACGCAGTATTTT.